The rows below give T cell receptor beta chains drawn from one sample of a study of T cells in Graves' hyperthyroidism and ophthalmopathy. TCRdb fed the multiplex PCR reads into MiXCR, producing one record per CDR3 protein. The table lists 450,000 to 650,000 distinct CDR3 sequences, less than 25% of them singletons, with approximately 26% in the top ten. Specimen: blood. These receptors originate from a man between 18 and 29 years old with Graves' hyperthyroidism. Each CDR3 is given with its conserved first and last residue. A D gene is named only where the DNA matches it firmly. Not all rows give a size; the values are once, few, many and, for expanded clones, a class.

v_call	d_call	clone_size	j_call	cdr3_nt	cdr3_aa
TRBV27	NA	few	TRBJ1-1	TGTGCCAGCACAAAGGGGACTGGAGCTTTCTTT	CASTKGTGAFF
TRBV29-1	TRBD2	NA	TRBJ2-6	TGCAGCGTTGAAGATCCCCTGACTAGCCTCGTAGGGGCCAACGTCCTGACTTTC	CSVEDPLTSLVGANVLTF
TRBV5-1	NA	few	TRBJ2-2	TGCGCCAGCAGCCTCATCACAACAGGGAGCGCCGGGGAGCTGTTTTTT	CASSLITTGSAGELFF
TRBV20-1	NA	many	TRBJ1-1	TGCAGTGCTAGAGAGGGACATGAAGCTTTCTTT	CSAREGHEAFF
TRBV19	TRBD1	many	TRBJ2-5	TGTGCCAGTAGGGGACAGGGCCCGGGGGAGACCCAGTACTTC	CASRGQGPGETQYF
TRBV2	TRBD1	many	TRBJ2-2	TGTGCCAGCAGTGATCTTACAGGGGGTGACACCGGGGAGCTGTTTTTT	CASSDLTGGDTGELFF
TRBV4-1	TRBD1	NA	TRBJ1-5	TGCGCCAGCAGCCAAGCCTTCCCTGACAGGGGGGAACAGCCCCAGCATTTT	CASSQAFPDRGEQPQHF
TRBV12-3/TRBV12-4	NA	few	TRBJ1-1	TGTGCCAGCAGTCTCCGACAGGAACCCACTGAAGCTTTCTTT	CASSLRQEPTEAFF
TRBV5-1	NA	once	TRBJ1-2	TGCGCCAGCAGCTTCCGGAAAGGGGCGCGAGACTATGGCTACACCTTC	CASSFRKGARDYGYTF
TRBV28	NA	many	TRBJ1-3	TGTGCCAGCACCGAAAACCGGGGGGGAAACACCATATATTTT	CASTENRGGNTIYF
TRBV28	NA	many	TRBJ1-2	TGTGCCAGCAGTCGAGACGGTTCTAACTATGGCTACACCTTC	CASSRDGSNYGYTF
TRBV28	NA	many	TRBJ2-7	TGTGCCAGCAGTTCCCCGGGCGGGGTGTCCTACGAGCAGTACTTC	CASSSPGGVSYEQYF
TRBV28	NA	NA	TRBJ1-2	TGTGCCAGCAGTTTCCGAGGGTTGGGTGGCTACACCTTC	CASSFRGLGGYTF
TRBV13	NA	NA	TRBJ2-5	TGTGCCAGCAGCGACAGAGGGAAAGAGACCCAGTACTTC	CASSDRGKETQYF
TRBV11-2	NA	many	TRBJ2-7	TGTGCCAGCAGCTTAGGAGGGACCCCCTACGAGCAGTACTTC	CASSLGGTPYEQYF
TRBV9	NA	NA	TRBJ2-2	TGTGCCAGCAGCGTAAGGGGGGACACCCCGAACACCGGGGAGCTGTTTTTT	CASSVRGDTPNTGELFF
TRBV19	TRBD1	many	TRBJ1-2	TGTGCCAGTTCCCCCTCCGGGACAGGAACGTATGGCTACACCTTC	CASSPSGTGTYGYTF
TRBV10-3	TRBD2	many	TRBJ2-3	TGTGCCATCAGTGAGGTCCGAAAGCGGGGTGGGGATACGCAGTATTTT	CAISEVRKRGGDTQYF
TRBV28	NA	many	TRBJ2-7	TGTGCCAGCAGTTCGACAGTTATCCACGAGCAGTACTTC	CASSSTVIHEQYF
TRBV19	NA	few	TRBJ1-5	TGTGCCAGTACCCCCTATCCGAGGGGACGGAATCAGCCCCAGCATTTT	CASTPYPRGRNQPQHF
TRBV5-1	NA	many	TRBJ1-2	TGCGCCAGCAGCTTGGATAGGTTCGGCTACACCTTC	CASSLDRFGYTF
TRBV9	NA	NA	TRBJ2-6	TGTGCCAGCAGCGTAGAGCTAGCCAGCTCTGGGGCCAACGTCCTGACTTTC	CASSVELASSGANVLTF
TRBV18	NA	NA	TRBJ1-1	TGTGCCAGCTCCCAACGGGTTTCGGCTGAAGCTTTCTTT	CASSQRVSAEAFF
TRBV6-5	NA	NA	TRBJ1-2	TGTGCCAGCAGTTGGGTCGCCGGCCACGGGGAAGGCTACACCTTC	CASSWVAGHGEGYTF
TRBV4-1	TRBD2	NA	TRBJ2-2	TGCGCCAGCAGCCGCGCGGGGGGCCCAACCGGGGAGCTGTTTTTT	CASSRAGGPTGELFF
TRBV28	NA	many	TRBJ2-7	TGTGCCAGCAGTTCGTACCAAAGAGGGTCCAACGAGCAGTACTTC	CASSSYQRGSNEQYF
TRBV7-2	NA	NA	TRBJ2-7	TGTGCCAGCAGCCCCCACCACCTTTACGAGCAGTACTTC	CASSPHHLYEQYF
TRBV30	TRBD1	many	TRBJ1-6	TGTGCCTGGAGTGTGTTTGGGGGTCAGGGGGCAAATTCACCCCTCCACTTT	CAWSVFGGQGANSPLHF
TRBV4-1	NA	NA	TRBJ1-1	TGCGCCAGCAGCCCCCGGGGGGTCTCCCTCATGAACACTGAAGCTTTCTTT	CASSPRGVSLMNTEAFF
TRBV18	NA	few	TRBJ1-3	TGTGCCAGCTCACCCGGGCGGGGGCAATCAGGAAACACCATATATTTT	CASSPGRGQSGNTIYF
TRBV30	NA	few	TRBJ2-3	TGTGCCTGGAGTTTGGTGGATACGCAGTATTTT	CAWSLVDTQYF
TRBV6-5	NA	many	TRBJ2-7	TGTGCCAGCAGCACAACAGGGTCCGAGCAGTACTTC	CASSTTGSEQYF
TRBV6-1	NA	many	TRBJ1-1	TGTGCCAGCAGTGCCGGACGGGAGAACACTGAAGCTTTCTTT	CASSAGRENTEAFF
TRBV28	NA	many	TRBJ2-7	TGTGCCAGCTTGGGCCTTGGCTACGAGCAGTCCTTC	CASLGLGYEQSF
TRBV9	NA	many	TRBJ2-7	TGTGCCAGCAGCGTCACAGGGAGGTCCTACGAGCAGTACTTC	CASSVTGRSYEQYF
TRBV11-2	TRBD1	NA	TRBJ1-2	TGTGCCAGCAGCTTCTATGTGCTTCGGGACAGGGGGCGGGGTGGCTACACCTTC	CASSFYVLRDRGRGGYTF
TRBV12-3/TRBV12-4	NA	once	TRBJ1-1	TGTGCCAGCAGATCGGGGCAGGGCCTGAACACTGAAGCTTTCTTT	CASRSGQGLNTEAFF
TRBV20-1	NA	many	TRBJ2-5	TGCAGTGCTAGATCCACTTCCGGACTCCAAGAGACCCAGTACTTC	CSARSTSGLQETQYF
TRBV29-1	TRBD1	NA	TRBJ1-2	TGCAGCGGCGAACAGGGGGCGCCTGGCTATGGCTACACCTTC	CSGEQGAPGYGYTF
TRBV7-8	TRBD1	once	TRBJ2-5	TGTGCCAGCAGATCACAGGGGGCAGAGACCCAGTACTTC	CASRSQGAETQYF
TRBV7-9	NA	many	TRBJ2-5	TGTGCCAGCAGCTTATTGGGCCGGTTACAAGAGACCCAGTACTTC	CASSLLGRLQETQYF
TRBV5-5	NA	many	TRBJ1-1	TGTGCCAGCAGAGCCGCGGGACTTACGAACACTGAAGCTTTCTTT	CASRAAGLTNTEAFF
TRBV28	NA	many	TRBJ1-2	NA	CASSFGTGTPIF
TRBV2	NA	many	TRBJ1-6	TGTGCCAGCAGTGGCTCGGACGCCGCGGTAAATTCACCCCTCCACTTT	CASSGSDAAVNSPLHF
TRBV6-1	NA	many	TRBJ2-5	TGTGCCAGCAGGGGCCAAACGGCCGTTGGCTACTTC	CASRGQTAVGYF
TRBV4-1	NA	many	TRBJ1-5	TGCGCCAGCAGTGAACAGGCTGGGGGCAATCAGCCCCAGCATTTT	CASSEQAGGNQPQHF
TRBV11-1	NA	many	TRBJ2-7	TGTGCCAGCAGTAGAGACAGGCTCTCCTACGAGCAGTACTTC	CASSRDRLSYEQYF
TRBV4-1	TRBD1	many	TRBJ2-7	TGCGCCAGCAGCCGGTCCGGGACAGGGTACTACGAGCAGTACTTC	CASSRSGTGYYEQYF